Presented here are 11 T cell receptor beta chains from one specimen sequenced in a study of HIV-infected children after antiretroviral therapy interruption. Unique molecular identifiers were included in an RNA-based 3' RACE TCR library. TCRdb passed the 3' RACE reads through MiXCR, listing each CDR3 protein once. The sample consists of tens of thousands of distinct CDR3 sequences, 6.5% of them appearing once. The treatment: PENTA 11 planned treatment interruption arm or continuous ART arm. The starting material was CD45RA+ CD4+ T cells from PBMCs, pooled from several time points, obtained from a donor given antiretroviral therapy, either interrupted or continuous. The subset was: naive CD4+ CD45RA+ CD45RO- T cells. These receptors all come from a pool of human donors with HIV.

This clonotype was picked up many times. The V gene is TRBV28, the J gene TRBJ2-3, with D possibly TRBD1 on 5 matching bases. V lost 8 bases to trimming and J lost 1 base, with 13 bases between them. The CDR3 has 14 residues. The V gene's germline CDR1 is MDHEN and CDR2 SYDVKM. The CDR3 loop reads CASQNRQRTDTQYF. The CDR3 DNA follows: TGTGCCAGCCAGAATAGACAGCGCACAGATACGCAGTATTTT.

This clonotype was counted many times. This chain uses TRBV20-1 with TRBJ2-1, with 12 bases identical to TRBD2. CDR1 and CDR2 from the germline V gene are DFQATT and SNEGSKA (reference sequence). V shed 0 bases, J shed 0 bases, and the junction held 21 bases outside the gene matches. This CDR3 has 23 residues. CDR3 nucleotides: TGCAGTGCTAGAGATCTGGGGGGGGTGACTAGCGGGAGATCCAAGAGCTCCTACAATGAGCAGTTCTTC. Protein: CSARDLGGVTSGRSKSSYNEQFF.

There are many counts of this clonotype. The chain employs TRBV5-6 and TRBJ2-5, with 8 bases lining up with TRBD1. The germline gives CDR1 SGHDT, CDR2 YYEEEE. CDR3 length equals 17 residues. V lost 0 bases to trimming and J lost 7 bases; unmatched junction nucleotides: 14. The CDR3 DNA sequence: TGTGCCAGCAGCTTGGTGAGGACAGGGACCAACCGGGGGACCCAGTACTTC. This codes for CASSLVRTGTNRGTQYF.

This clonotype was seen at least ten times. The chain carries TRBV4-1 and TRBJ1-1; D remains unclear. Germline V gene data show CDR1 as MGHRA and CDR2 as YSYEKL. The V and J ends lost 0 bases and 0 bases respectively, with 11 bases between them. This CDR3 comprises 16 residues. CDR3 region: CASSQEFPRVNTEAFF. In nucleotides, the CDR3 is TGCGCCAGCAGCCAAGAGTTTCCCCGGGTGAACACTGAAGCTTTCTTT.

By share, this clonotype ranks as medium-sized. An end of the junction differs from the germline gene, which may be a read error. The gene calls are TRBV11-1 and TRBJ1-6, with 10 bases matching TRBD1. In germline, CDR1 is SGHAT, CDR2 FQDESV (reference sequence). The CDR3 contains 15 residues. Here the CDR3 DNA reads TGTGCCAGCAGTTTCGGACAGGGGGATAATTCGCCCCTCTACTTT. Translated, it gives CASSFGQGDNSPLYF.

The table lists this clonotype with many counts. This sequence joins TRBV28 and TRBJ1-5, with D perhaps matching TRBD1 (5 bases). This CDR3 has 15 amino acids. Per germline, CDR1 MDHEN and CDR2 SYDVKM. V dropped 11 bases and J dropped 6 bases, with 23 bases sitting between them. CDR3 protein: CAGATTGPWGQPQHF. DNA of the CDR3: TGTGCCGGGGCAACCACAGGACCTTGGGGTCAGCCCCAGCATTTT.

This clonotype was found a few times. V usage is TRBV7-2 and J usage is TRBJ2-1; TRBD2 matches at 10 bases. Trimming took 0 bases from V and 9 from J; bases not matched to a gene: 14. Germline values: CDR1 SGHTA, CDR2 FQGNSA. The CDR3 is 18 residues long. CDR3 DNA sequence: TGTGCCAGCAGCTTAGCGGGTAGCGGGGGGTCCCAATCCAGTGAGCAGTTCTTC. The encoded protein is CASSLAGSGGSQSSEQFF.

There are many counts of this clonotype. The CDR3 bases are TGTGCCAGCAGGACTAGCGGGGGGCAAGAGACCCAGTACTTC. Residues: CASRTSGGQETQYF. The V gene is TRBV6-1, the J gene TRBJ2-5; 13 positions agree with TRBD2. Looked up from germline, CDR1 is MNHNS and CDR2 is SASEGT. Germline trimming cut 6 bases from V and 2 bases from J; bases unmatched to any gene: 0. CDR3 size: 14 residues.

This clonotype has at least ten counts. The chain employs TRBV12-3 or TRBV12-4 and TRBJ1-2, with D perhaps TRBD1 (6 bases). CDR3 length: 13 amino acids. V was pared by 7 bases and J by 4 bases, with 13 bases between. This chain's CDR3 is CASNRGQVYGYTF. CDR3 bases: TGTGCCAGCAATAGGGGACAAGTCTATGGCTACACCTTC.

This clonotype was seen more than once but under ten times. The chain combines TRBV12-3 or TRBV12-4 with TRBJ2-1; the D is unclear. This CDR3 is 15 amino acids long. V was cut by 8 bases and J by 0 bases, with 14 bases left in between. CDR3 coding DNA: TGTGCCAGCCGTCCGTCGGGTAGCTCCTACAATGAGCAGTTCTTC. It translates to CASRPSGSSYNEQFF.

This clonotype was observed many times. The chain links TRBV5-1 to TRBJ2-3; 16 nucleotides align to TRBD2. Germline-derived CDR1 and CDR2 are SGHRS and YFSETQ. Trimming cost V 1 base and J 4 bases; bases outside gene matches: 3. The CDR3 totals 17 residues. The DNA of the CDR3 is TGCGCCAGCAGCTTGCCCGGGACTAGCGGGAGGGCAGATACGCAGTATTTT. Encoded protein: CASSLPGTSGRADTQYF.